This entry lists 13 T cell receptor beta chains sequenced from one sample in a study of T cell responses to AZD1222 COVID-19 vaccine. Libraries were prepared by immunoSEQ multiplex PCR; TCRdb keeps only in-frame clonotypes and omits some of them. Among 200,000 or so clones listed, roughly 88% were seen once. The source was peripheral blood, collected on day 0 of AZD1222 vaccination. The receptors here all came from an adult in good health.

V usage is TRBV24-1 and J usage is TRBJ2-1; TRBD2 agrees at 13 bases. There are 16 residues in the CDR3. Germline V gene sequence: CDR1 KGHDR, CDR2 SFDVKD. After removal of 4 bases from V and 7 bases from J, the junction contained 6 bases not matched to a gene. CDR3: CATSDPRTSGGNEQFF. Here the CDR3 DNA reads TGTGCCACCAGTGACCCTAGGACTAGCGGGGGTAATGAGCAGTTCTTC.

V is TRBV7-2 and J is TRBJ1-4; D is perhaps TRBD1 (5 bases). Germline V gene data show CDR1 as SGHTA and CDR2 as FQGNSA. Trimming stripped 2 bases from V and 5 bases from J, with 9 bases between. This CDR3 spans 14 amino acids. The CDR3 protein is CASSLNRQNEKLFF. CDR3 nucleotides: TGTGCCAGCAGCTTAAACAGGCAGAATGAAAAACTGTTTTTT.

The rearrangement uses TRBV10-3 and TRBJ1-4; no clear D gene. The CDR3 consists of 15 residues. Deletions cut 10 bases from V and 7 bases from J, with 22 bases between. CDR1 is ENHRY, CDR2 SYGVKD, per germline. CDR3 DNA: TGTGCCACCCACCCCGGAGCCGGGGATCGTGAAAAACTGTTTTTT. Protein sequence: CATHPGAGDREKLFF.

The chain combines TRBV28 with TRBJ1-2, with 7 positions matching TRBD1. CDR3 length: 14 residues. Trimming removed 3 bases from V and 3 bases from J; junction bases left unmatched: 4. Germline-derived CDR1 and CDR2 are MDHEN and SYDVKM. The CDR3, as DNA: TGTGCCAGCAGTTTTAGGGGGCGGGACTATGGCTACACCTTC. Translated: CASSFRGRDYGYTF.

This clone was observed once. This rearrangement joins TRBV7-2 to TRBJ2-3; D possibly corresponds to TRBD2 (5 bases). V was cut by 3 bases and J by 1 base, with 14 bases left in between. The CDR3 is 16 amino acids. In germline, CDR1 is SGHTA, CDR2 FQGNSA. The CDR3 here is CASSLGNLRGTDTQYF. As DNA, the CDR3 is TGTGCCAGCAGCTTGGGCAACTTGCGGGGCACAGATACGCAGTATTTT. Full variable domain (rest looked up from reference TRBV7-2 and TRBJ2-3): GAGVSQSPSNKVTEKGKDVELRCDPISGHTALYWYRQSLGQGLEFLIYFQGNSAPDKSGLPSDRFSAERTGGSVSTLTIQRTQQEDSAVYLCASSLGNLRGTDTQYFGPGTRLTVL.

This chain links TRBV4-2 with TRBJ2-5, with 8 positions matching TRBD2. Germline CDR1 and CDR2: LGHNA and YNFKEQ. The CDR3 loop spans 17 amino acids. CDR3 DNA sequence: TGTCCCCCCACTTTGGGGGGCGGGGGGCCGGCATGGGAGACCCAGTACTTC. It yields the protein CPPTLGGGGPAWETQYF.

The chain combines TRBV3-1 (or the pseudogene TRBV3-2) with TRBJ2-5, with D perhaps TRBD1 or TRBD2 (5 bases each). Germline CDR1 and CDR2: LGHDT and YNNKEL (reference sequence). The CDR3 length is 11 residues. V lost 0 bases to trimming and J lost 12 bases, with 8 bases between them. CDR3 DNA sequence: TGTGCCAGCAGCCAAGAGGGACCCGAGTACTTC. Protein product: CASSQEGPEYF.

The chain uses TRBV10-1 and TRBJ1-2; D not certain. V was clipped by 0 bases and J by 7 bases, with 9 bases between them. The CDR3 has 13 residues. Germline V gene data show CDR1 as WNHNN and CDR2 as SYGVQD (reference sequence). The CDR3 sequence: CASSESSDTGYTF. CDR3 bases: TGCGCCAGCAGTGAGTCGAGCGACACTGGCTACACCTTC.

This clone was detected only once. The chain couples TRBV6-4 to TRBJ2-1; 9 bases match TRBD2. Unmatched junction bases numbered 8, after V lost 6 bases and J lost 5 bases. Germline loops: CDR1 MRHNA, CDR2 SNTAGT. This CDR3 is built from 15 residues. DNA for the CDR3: TGTGCCAGCAGGCGAACCGGGACTAGCAACAATGAGCAGTTCTTC. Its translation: CASRRTGTSNNEQFF.

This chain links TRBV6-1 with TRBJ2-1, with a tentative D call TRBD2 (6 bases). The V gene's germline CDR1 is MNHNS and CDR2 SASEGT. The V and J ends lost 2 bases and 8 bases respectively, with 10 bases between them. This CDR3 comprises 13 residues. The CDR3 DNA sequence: TGTGCCAGCAGTGAAAATTGGAGGGATGAGCAGTTCTTC. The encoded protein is CASSENWRDEQFF.

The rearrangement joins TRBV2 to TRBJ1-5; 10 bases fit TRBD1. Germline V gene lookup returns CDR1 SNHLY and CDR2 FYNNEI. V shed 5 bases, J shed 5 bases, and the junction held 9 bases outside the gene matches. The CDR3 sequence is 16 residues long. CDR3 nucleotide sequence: TGTGCCAGCAGTCGCCGGGACAGGGGTGAGGATCAGCCCCAGCATTTT. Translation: CASSRRDRGEDQPQHF.

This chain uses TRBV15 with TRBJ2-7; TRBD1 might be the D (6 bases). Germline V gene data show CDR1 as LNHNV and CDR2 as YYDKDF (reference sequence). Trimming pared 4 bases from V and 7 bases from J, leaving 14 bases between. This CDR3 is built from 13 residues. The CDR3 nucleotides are TGTGCCACCAGCATGGCTGGACAGTGGGAGCAGTACTTC. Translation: CATSMAGQWEQYF.

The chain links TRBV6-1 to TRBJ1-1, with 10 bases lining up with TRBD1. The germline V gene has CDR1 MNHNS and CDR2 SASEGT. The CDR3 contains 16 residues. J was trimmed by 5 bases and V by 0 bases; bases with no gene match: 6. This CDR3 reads CASSEAPGQGRTEAFF. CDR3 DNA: TGTGCCAGCAGTGAAGCTCCGGGACAGGGGAGAACTGAAGCTTTCTTT.